This passage covers 9 T cell receptor beta chains from one sample sequenced in a study of OX40 agonist ivuxolimab in advanced cancers. Clones were read by immunoSEQ multiplex PCR, and TCRdb kept only the in-frame ones, dropping some. In the table there are tens of thousands of clones, 89% of which are singletons. Specimen: CD4+ or CD8+ T cells sorted from blood, collected in a trial of the OX40 agonist ivuxolimab. These receptors were collected from an adult with an advanced solid tumor such as melanoma, head and neck, liver or kidney cancer.

The chain employs TRBV11-3 and TRBJ2-2; unclear D gene. V gave up 5 bases and J gave up 8 bases, with 12 bases separating them. The CDR3 spans 13 residues. Germline V gene sequence: CDR1 SGHNT, CDR2 YENEEA. As DNA, the CDR3 is TGTGCCAGCAGCGCGGATTACCGGGGGGAGCTGTTTTTT. As protein: CASSADYRGELFF.

V usage is TRBV12-1 and J usage is TRBJ2-7; TRBD1 is taken as the D call from the table, unchecked against the DNA. TRBV12-1 is described as a pseudogene. This CDR3 is built from 14 residues. CDR3 sequence reads: CASSFSPRDVEQYF. CDR3 DNA: TGTGCCAGCAGCTTTTCTCCCAGGGATGTCGAGCAGTACTTC.

This rearrangement joins TRBV16 to TRBJ1-5; tentative D call: TRBD1 (5 bases). Looked up from germline, CDR1 is KGHSY and CDR2 is FQNENV. V shed 2 bases and J shed 5 bases, with 13 bases lying between them. CDR3 length: 15 residues. Here the CDR3 DNA reads TGTGCCAGCAGCCAACATTGGGGCCCCGATCAGCCCCAGCATTTT. This sequence encodes CASSQHWGPDQPQHF.

V is TRBV2 and J is TRBJ1-2, with D perhaps TRBD1 (6 bases). The germline V gene encodes CDR1 SNHLY and CDR2 FYNNEI. V lost 8 bases and J lost 1, with 11 bases in between. The CDR3 is made up of 13 amino acids. The CDR3 DNA reads as TGTGCCAGCGCGGACAGTTTTAACTATGGCTACACCTTC. It specifies CASADSFNYGYTF. The complete variable domain, with remaining parts taken from reference TRBV2 and TRBJ1-2, reads EPEVTQTPSHQVTQMGQEVILRCVPISNHLYFYWYRQILGQKVEFLVSFYNNEISEKSEIFDDQFSVERPDGSNFTLKIRSTKLEDSAMYFCASADSFNYGYTFGSGTRLTVV.

The chain has TRBV28 and TRBJ2-1; 9 nucleotides agree with TRBD1. The germline V gene encodes CDR1 MDHEN and CDR2 SYDVKM. V lost 1 base and J lost 6; bases outside the gene matches: 7. This CDR3 region has 16 residues. The CDR3 sequence is CASSLLGTGKFNEQFF. The CDR3 coding sequence is TGTGCCAGCAGTTTATTGGGGACAGGGAAATTCAATGAGCAGTTCTTC.

The rearrangement links TRBV5-1 to TRBJ1-3; D unclear. The CDR3 length is 14 residues. Germline loops: CDR1 SGHRS, CDR2 YFSETQ. V was pared by 4 bases and J by 0 bases, with 8 bases between. The CDR3 reads CASSLANSGNTIYF. CDR3 sequence (DNA): TGCGCCAGCAGCCTAGCTAACTCTGGAAACACCATATATTTT.

The chain is built from TRBV5-1 and TRBJ2-2; D is possibly TRBD1 or TRBD2 (6 bases each). CDR1 is SGHRS and CDR2 is YFSETQ in the germline V gene. The V and J ends lost 4 bases and 3 bases respectively, with 16 bases between them. CDR3 length equals 16 residues. The CDR3 nucleotides are TGCGCCAGCAGCGTGTATACAGGGACTCACACCGGGGAGCTGTTTTTT. This codes for CASSVYTGTHTGELFF.

The table lists this clone with a few counts. The chain is built from TRBV11-3 and TRBJ2-3; 12 bases map to TRBD2. V lost 1 base, J lost 2 bases, and 4 bases stayed unmatched. CDR1 SGHNT and CDR2 YENEEA come from the germline V gene. This CDR3 spans 17 amino acids. The CDR3 here is CASSLGLAGVSTDTQYF. The CDR3 coding sequence is TGTGCCAGCAGCTTAGGACTAGCGGGAGTCTCCACAGATACGCAGTATTTT.

This chain uses TRBV6-5 with TRBJ2-1, with D uncertain. The CDR3 is 16 residues long. Trimming pared 4 bases from V and 2 bases from J, leaving 15 bases between. The germline V gene encodes CDR1 MNHEY and CDR2 SVGAGI. The CDR3 spells CASSSWVGKAYNEQFF. The CDR3 DNA is TGTGCCAGCAGTTCCTGGGTGGGTAAAGCCTACAATGAGCAGTTCTTC.